Included here is one T cell receptor beta chain sequence, with context. What antigen it recognizes has not been identified. The input lacks base qualities; no much larger clone sits a single base away. V is pared back by 1 base and J by 1 base, with 7 bases lying between the germline termini. Including cysteine and phenylalanine, the CDR3 has 14 amino acids. The entry retains the CDR3 DNA only, 42 bases that are in frame from base 1. Looking up the germline V gene (reference sequence) yields CDR1 LNHNV and CDR2 YYDKDF. The sample originates from a study of blood T cell repertoires in COVID-19 (TCRdb year 2020). For the study in its entirety: Samples covering the acute and convalescent phases of COVID-19 were provided by collaborators in the United States, Italy and Spain. Deeply sampled blood TCRbeta repertoires from subjects exposed to, actively infected with, or recovered from COVID-19 were included in the dataset. Where HLA class I and class II types were available, the types were taken from metadata supplied by the sample provider, not from assay-based typing. The samples were drawn from two sources: the first 160 participants of the ongoing ImmuneRACE study, and approximately 1,300 subjects contributed by 6 global collaborators. The prospective study material was composed of cDNA or gDNA derived from T cells, B-cell-depleted T cells, or PBMCs. Sample metadata almost always included a de-identified subject ID, COVID-19 status, age in years and sex. The repertoires were released in a freely available public database meant as a resource for research on the immune response to SARS-CoV-2.

Another Seattle source contributed samples from volunteer blood donors who had recovered from COVID-19. Whole blood was collected in K2EDTA tubes by collaborating institutions according to the institutions' own protocols. For TCRbeta analysis, collaborators shipped samples in one of three forms: frozen whole blood, isolated PBMCs, or DNA extracted from either of those sample types. The paper as a whole reports these results and caveats: How much clinical and demographic metadata was included differed by source and by participant, and the metadata was provided uncurated.

TCRbeta CDR3 regions were amplified from genomic DNA using the immunoSEQ Assay, a bias-controlled multiplex PCR. From the authors' description of their analysis: The number of nucleated cells in each sample was estimated by amplification of reference gene primers within the assay. Sequence reads were collapsed and filtered to measure the absolute abundance of every unique TCRbeta CDR3 rearrangement. For each sample, productive Simpson clonality was calculated as the square root of Simpson's diversity index across productive rearrangements. The immuneACCESS repertoire file appears here via TCRdb, limited to in-frame rearrangements. These files lack a portion of the clones; in checked studies, under half of the deficit traces to unresolved V genes, and the cause of the others is not known. V, J and clone size are taken as reported in that table, and D and trimming were inferred from the DNA itself. This sample gives roughly 180,000 clones in total; under 85% of them show up just once. The top ten clonotypes cover roughly 1.1% of the sample.

The chain links TRBV15 with TRBJ2-5; a weak D assignment points to TRBD1 (6 bases agree). The TCR sequence derives from a man aged 55 to 70 who had recovered from COVID-19. The sequencing sample was made of peripheral blood. The CDR3 reads as follows: CATSRGQAQETQYF. The nucleotides read TGTGCCACCAGCAGAGGACAGGCCCAAGAGACCCAGTACTTC.